This T cell receptor beta chain was profiled in a study of shared clonotypes between healthy human individuals. The CDR3 sequence is 11 residues long. Trimming removed 3 bases at V and 5 bases at J, with 2 bases between. Per the germline V gene, CDR1 is WSHSY and CDR2 is SAAADI. TCRdb's copy holds only in-frame clones and misses some; the assay was immunoSEQ multiplex PCR. The table lists nearly 2 million clones, around 96% of them singletons. CD45RO-negative CD8 cells positively selected for CCR7 made up the naive population, which excluded terminally differentiated effector memory CD45RA+ cells. The study enrolled healthy HIV-negative adults without recent acute infections or vaccinations as donors.

The sample comprised naive CD8+ T cells sorted from blood. The rearrangement uses TRBV10-2 and TRBJ2-4; D gene uncertain. This receptor was identified in a man aged 18 to 30 in good health. The CDR3: CASSDQNIQYF. CDR3 sequence (DNA): TGCGCCAGCAGTGATCAAAACATTCAGTACTTC.